A single T cell receptor (beta chain) is shown here with its context. V lost 2 bases to trimming and J lost 1 base; unmatched junction nucleotides: 4. The CDR3 is 16 residues long. Germline loops: CDR1 LNHNV, CDR2 YYDKDF (reference sequence). This sample is part of a study of T cell changes during pregnancy in multiple sclerosis. Using immunoSEQ multiplex PCR, the repertoire was profiled, and TCRdb retains in-frame clones only, with some absent. The data hold roughly 120,000 clones, with 92% observed a single time. The clonotype was recovered from a female donor with multiple sclerosis, enrolled in a pregnancy study. Source: peripheral blood, taken in the third trimester of pregnancy. This chain links TRBV15 with TRBJ2-7; 11 bases are a match to TRBD1. CDR3 loop: CATSRYRDRGSYEQYF. CDR3 DNA sequence: TGTGCCACCAGCAGATACCGGGACAGGGGGTCCTACGAGCAGTACTTC.